Below are 21 T cell receptor beta chains sequenced from a single sample in a study of blood T cells in healthy people across ages. PCR was performed a second time for roughly 7 to 11 cycles using a sample-barcoded 5' primer and a J-beta primer mix. TCRdb analysed the 5' RACE reads with MiXCR anew, one entry per CDR3 protein. The table includes about 1.8 million distinct CDR3 sequences, around 48% detected once. The specimen was blood. These receptors originate from a woman in her thirties or forties in good health.

This chain joins TRBV27 and TRBJ2-1, with D tentatively TRBD2 (7 bases). This CDR3 region has 15 residues. Trimming removed 6 bases at V and 6 bases at J, with 18 bases between. Germline assignment: CDR1 MNHEY and CDR2 SMNVEV (reference sequence). The CDR3: CASSFAGAGGNEQFF. In nucleotides, the CDR3 is TGTGCCAGCAGCTTTGCGGGGGCCGGAGGCAATGAGCAGTTCTTC.

CDR3 bases: TGTGCCAGCTCACCCGAAACCCGACAGGTGAGCTCCTACAATGAGCAGTTCTTC. Amino acids: CASSPETRQVSSYNEQFF. The V call is TRBV18, the J call TRBJ2-1; maybe TRBD1 (6 bases). CDR1 and CDR2 from the germline V gene are KGHSH and LQKENI. V was clipped by 3 bases and J by 0 bases, with 18 bases between them. This CDR3 comprises 18 residues.

This chain uses TRBV9 with TRBJ1-1, with D possibly matching TRBD1 (5 bases). V was pared by 4 bases and J by 2 bases, with 12 bases between. The CDR3 totals 14 residues. Germline CDR1 and CDR2: SGDLS and YYNGEE. The CDR3 DNA sequence: TGTGCCAGCAGCCAAGGACACATAAACACTGAAGCTTTCTTT. As protein: CASSQGHINTEAFF.

V usage is TRBV10-2 and J usage is TRBJ2-4; D gene ambiguous. This CDR3 spans 15 amino acids. CDR1 and CDR2 from the germline V gene are WSHSY and SAAADI. Trimming took 8 bases from V and 8 from J, leaving 22 bases between them. DNA for the CDR3: TGCGCCAGCGGTGCCTATGAGCGACTGGGTGACATTCAGTACTTC. Its translation: CASGAYERLGDIQYF.

There are a few counts of this clonotype. The chain couples TRBV7-8 to TRBJ2-5, with a tentative D call TRBD2 (5 bases). Germline CDR1 and CDR2: SGHVS and FQNEAQ. The CDR3 loop spans 17 amino acids. Trimming shortened V by 1 base and J by 0 bases, and 15 bases separated the two germline ends. CDR3 in DNA: TGTGCCAGCAGCTTAGGGAGGCTAGACGAGTACCAAGAGACCCAGTACTTC. Amino acids: CASSLGRLDEYQETQYF.

This chain connects TRBV28 to TRBJ2-1; TRBD2 matches 8 bases. Germline V CDR1 and CDR2: MDHEN, SYDVKM. The J segment lost 9 bases and the V segment lost 7 bases, leaving 11 bases of the junction unmatched. This CDR3 comprises 14 residues. CDR3 DNA sequence: TGTGCCAGCAACACCTTGGGACTAGTAGGTGAGCAGTTCTTC. Encoded protein: CASNTLGLVGEQFF.

The chain recombines TRBV7-9 with TRBJ2-1, with D possibly called TRBD1 or TRBD2 (5 bases each). CDR1 and CDR2 from the germline V gene are SEHNR and FQNEAQ (reference sequence). This CDR3 is built from 13 residues. V lost 5 bases, J lost 12 bases, and 17 bases lay in between. CDR3 sequence reads: CASSPQGDLGQFF. CDR3 DNA sequence: TGTGCCAGCAGCCCCCAGGGAGATCTGGGGCAGTTCTTC.

This clonotype was recorded a few times. The CDR3 is CATSAPGQGFSAYEQYF. For the CDR3, the DNA is TGTGCCACCAGCGCGCCTGGACAGGGTTTCAGCGCCTACGAGCAGTACTTC. This chain uses TRBV15 with TRBJ2-7; TRBD1 matches at 8 bases. The CDR3 loop spans 17 amino acids. CDR1 and CDR2 (germline): LNHNV, YYDKDF (reference sequence). V was clipped by 5 bases and J by 2 bases; unmatched bases: 14.

This clonotype was observed a few times. The rearrangement uses TRBV3-1 and TRBJ2-4; 9 bases agree with TRBD1. V dropped 7 bases and J dropped 5; count of bases not matched to a gene: 6. The CDR3 spans 14 residues. Germline lookup yields CDR1 LGHDT and CDR2 YNNKEL (reference sequence). CDR3 region: CASTRGTGQNIQYF. For the CDR3, the DNA is TGTGCCAGCACTAGGGGGACAGGGCAAAACATTCAGTACTTC.

CDR3 sequence: CASSQDRVGTGEQYF. In DNA, the CDR3 is TGCGCCAGCAGCCAGGATAGGGTAGGGACAGGGGAGCAGTACTTC. The chain recombines TRBV4-1 with TRBJ2-4; 10 bases are a match to TRBD1. CDR3 length: 15 residues. With V trimmed by 3 bases and J by 13 bases, 12 bases remained unmatched. The V gene's germline CDR1 is MGHRA and CDR2 YSYEKL.

The chain has TRBV7-2 and TRBJ1-5; 9 bases match TRBD1. V lost 5 bases to trimming and J lost 1 base; unmatched junction nucleotides: 6. From germline, CDR1 is SGHTA and CDR2 FQGNSA. The CDR3 has 16 amino acids. The CDR3 is CASSTQGAVSNQPQHF. The CDR3 DNA sequence: TGTGCCAGCAGCACACAGGGGGCAGTAAGCAATCAGCCCCAGCATTTT.

There are a few counts of this clonotype. V gene TRBV7-8 combines with J gene TRBJ2-5, with D possibly TRBD2 on 6 matching bases. From germline, CDR1 is SGHVS and CDR2 FQNEAQ. Trimming removed 0 bases at V and 5 bases at J, with 13 bases between. The CDR3 totals 15 residues. CDR3 protein: CASSLASPSDETQYF. CDR3 in DNA: TGTGCCAGCAGCTTAGCCAGCCCTAGCGACGAGACCCAGTACTTC.

In its sample, this clonotype was seen once. The chain recombines TRBV2 with TRBJ2-3; 13 bases match TRBD2. The CDR3 spans 19 residues. Losses at the gene ends were 3 bases for V and 2 bases for J; bases not matched to a gene: 11. Germline CDR1 reads SNHLY; CDR2 reads FYNNEI. As DNA, the CDR3 is TGTGCCAGCAGTGACTATACCAGGACTAGCGGGGGACTCACAGATACGCAGTATTTT. This gives the protein CASSDYTRTSGGLTDTQYF.

This chain uses TRBV4-1 with TRBJ1-2; TRBD1 might be the D (6 bases). CDR1 and CDR2 from the germline V gene are MGHRA and YSYEKL. The CDR3 runs 14 residues. V shed 0 bases and J shed 8 bases, with 13 bases lying between them. CDR3 sequence reads: CASSQDGGAQGYTF. In DNA, the CDR3 is TGCGCCAGCAGCCAAGATGGGGGGGCACAGGGCTACACCTTC.

The chain joins TRBV3-1 to TRBJ2-1; 13 positions match TRBD2. V dropped 2 bases and J dropped 6; count of bases not matched to a gene: 4. The CDR3 length is 16 residues. Germline assignment: CDR1 LGHDT and CDR2 YNNKEL (reference sequence). The CDR3 sequence is CASSQKRLAGGNEQFF. Here the CDR3 DNA reads TGTGCCAGCAGCCAAAAGAGACTAGCGGGGGGCAATGAGCAGTTCTTC.

In its sample, this clonotype was seen a few times. The rearrangement joins TRBV21-1 to TRBJ2-3; the table's D call, TRBD2, has no DNA check behind it. TRBV21-1 is shown as a pseudogene. The CDR3 has 13 residues. CDR3 nucleotide sequence: TGTGCCACTATTAGCGGGACTGAGGTTACGCAGTATTTT. Translation gives CATISGTEVTQYF.

About this clonotype: Possible read error: a much larger clone is one base away. The chain combines TRBV10-3 with TRBJ2-3; the D is unclear. V was shortened by 3 bases and J by 0 bases, with 4 bases between the two germline ends. Germline CDR1 is ENHRY and CDR2 is SYGVKD. The CDR3 length is 13 residues. The CDR3 region has the DNA TGTGCCATCAGTGATTCCAGCACAGATACGCAGTATTTT. Residues: CAISDSSTDTQYF.

The gene calls are TRBV27 and TRBJ2-3, with 10 bases fitting TRBD1. CDR3 length: 16 residues. Germline CDR1 is MNHEY and CDR2 is SMNVEV (reference sequence). V lost 6 bases and J lost 4; bases outside the gene matches: 10. As DNA, the CDR3 is TGTGCCAGCAGCTTCCGCAGACAGGGGGCAGCAGATACGCAGTATTTT. Its translation: CASSFRRQGAADTQYF.

The rearrangement uses TRBV27 and TRBJ2-5; 9 positions match TRBD1. The J call is in doubt because the DNA end fits TRBJ2-7 better. Germline V gene sequence: CDR1 MNHEY, CDR2 SMNVEV (reference sequence). This CDR3 comprises 12 residues. The CDR3, as DNA: TGTGCCAGCAGTATGGACAGGGGCGAGCAGTACTTC. It encodes CASSMDRGEQYF.

The chain uses TRBV4-1 and TRBJ2-5, with no clear D. The germline CDR1 and CDR2 sequences are MGHRA and YSYEKL. V dropped 3 bases and J dropped 11 bases, with 25 bases sitting between them. CDR3 length: 16 residues. The CDR3 here is CASSHKAASTNNEQYF. The CDR3 coding sequence is TGCGCCAGCAGCCATAAGGCGGCTTCTACCAACAATGAGCAGTACTTC.

This clonotype was counted between two and nine times. The CDR3 sequence is CASSLDARSGETQYF. The CDR3 DNA reads as TGTGCCAGCAGCTTAGATGCAAGGTCAGGAGAGACCCAGTACTTC. V usage is TRBV7-2 and J usage is TRBJ2-5; D is uncertain. CDR3 length: 15 amino acids. Germline lookup yields CDR1 SGHTA and CDR2 FQGNSA. V was trimmed by 1 base and J by 4 bases, leaving 13 bases between them.